Shown below are 8 T cell receptor beta chains from a single sample sequenced in a study of T cells in tuberculosis. TCRdb keeps only in-frame clones here, not all; method: immunoSEQ multiplex PCR. The sample yields 45,000 or so clones, around 95% seen once. The material sequenced was PBMCs. Source of these receptors: a donor between 10 and 35 years old with latent tuberculosis or without tuberculosis infection.

The chain combines TRBV27 with TRBJ2-2; TRBD2 agrees at 9 bases. Germline trimming cut 0 bases from V and 6 bases from J; bases unmatched to any gene: 8. This CDR3 contains 17 residues. Germline CDR1 is MNHEY and CDR2 is SMNVEV (reference sequence). DNA of the CDR3: TGTGCCAGCAGTTTATCGTCCGCTAGCGGGGTATCCGGGGAGCTGTTTTTT. Protein sequence: CASSLSSASGVSGELFF.

The V gene is TRBV21-1, the J gene TRBJ2-7; the table calls TRBD2, which could not be checked here. TRBV21-1 is a listed pseudogene. CDR3 size: 14 residues. The CDR3 loop is CASSKTGVHYEQYF. In DNA, the CDR3 is TGTGCCAGCAGCAAAACGGGTGTTCACTACGAGCAGTACTTC.

This chain joins TRBV27 and TRBJ1-2; possibly TRBD1 for D (6 bases). From germline, CDR1 is MNHEY and CDR2 SMNVEV (reference sequence). V dropped 5 bases and J dropped 8 bases, with 18 bases sitting between them. CDR3 size: 14 residues. The CDR3 loop reads CASSLQTGSGGYTF. The CDR3 DNA sequence: TGTGCCAGCAGTCTTCAAACAGGGTCAGGCGGCTACACCTTC.

This clone was picked up one time. This chain joins TRBV15 and TRBJ1-2, with a possible D match to TRBD1 (5 bases). V lost 3 bases to trimming and J lost 5 bases, with 13 bases between them. The CDR3 extends over 14 amino acids. Germline lookup yields CDR1 LNHNV and CDR2 YYDKDF (reference sequence). CDR3 loop: CATSRPMGLYGYTF. The CDR3 bases are TGTGCCACCAGCAGGCCAATGGGGCTTTATGGCTACACCTTC.

A word on this clone: One end of the junction fails to match germline, which may point to a read error. This rearrangement joins TRBV7-7 to TRBJ2-7; 8 bases match TRBD2. CDR3 length equals 16 residues. CDR1 is SSHAT, CDR2 FNYEAQ, per germline (reference sequence). The CDR3 DNA reads TGTGCTAGCAGCTTACGACCTAATAGCGGGATCTACGAGCAGTACTTC. Amino acid sequence: CASSLRPNSGIYEQYF.

The chain has TRBV10-3 and TRBJ1-5; TRBD1 might be the D (6 bases). Between the trimmed V and J ends, which lost 10 bases and 2 bases, there was a span of 18 bases. Germline V gene sequence: CDR1 ENHRY, CDR2 SYGVKD. The CDR3 loop spans 15 amino acids. Here the CDR3 DNA reads TGTGCCACCGGGCCAACAGGGACGGGCAATCAGCCCCAGCATTTT. This gives the protein CATGPTGTGNQPQHF.

This sequence joins TRBV4-1 and TRBJ2-2; possibly TRBD1 for D (5 bases). This CDR3 is built from 14 residues. V shed 10 bases and J shed 4 bases, with 16 bases lying between them. The germline gives CDR1 MGHRA, CDR2 YSYEKL. The CDR3 coding sequence is TGCGCCACCAAATGGCAGGGCGGCACCGGGGAGCTGTTTTTT. Its translation is CATKWQGGTGELFF.

This chain joins TRBV18 and TRBJ2-7, with 8 bases aligning to TRBD2. Germline values: CDR1 KGHSH, CDR2 LQKENI. The V and J ends lost 3 bases and 3 bases, in that order; junction bases with no gene match: 7. This CDR3 comprises 15 residues. Here the CDR3 reads CASSPTAGAGYEQYF. CDR3 nucleotides: TGTGCCAGCTCACCCACAGCGGGGGCGGGCTACGAGCAGTACTTC.